This T cell receptor beta chain was retrieved from a study of cytomegalovirus exposure and HLA in healthy donors. Study as a whole: Researchers previously reported finding 117 million unique TCR beta sequences from some 180 million T cells.

Of note for this clone: The antigen remains unidentified.

Study-wide points: In an earlier analysis, in around 590 donors, most V segments appeared productive either ~87% or ~30% of the time. DRB1 showed the most TCR associations and HLA-C the fewest in a later analysis, as rates varied by HLA locus.

Each donor was nominally healthy when sampled (though unrecorded immune exposures were likely). It was with 60 Vbeta and 13 Jbeta primers that the PCR ran. Assay used: immunoSEQ multiplex PCR; TCRdb lists only in-frame clones, some missing. This sample has 90,000 to 100,000 clones, with about 80% found just once. This TCR was recovered from a man aged 40-55 years in good health and CMV-seronegative. Sequencing input: PBMCs.

This CDR3 is CASNPTSGSLYEQYF. Here the CDR3 DNA reads TGCGCCAGCAACCCAACTAGCGGGAGTCTGTACGAGCAGTACTTC. V and J are TRBV5-1 and TRBJ2-7; 11 bases match TRBD2. With 6 bases clipped from V and 4 bases from J, the junction kept 9 bases outside the gene matches. The CDR3 spans 15 residues. The germline gives CDR1 SGHRS, CDR2 YFSETQ. The full variable domain, its missing parts supplied by reference TRBV5-1 and TRBJ2-7, is KAGVTQTPRYLIKTRGQQVTLSCSPISGHRSVSWYQQTPGQGLQFLFEYFSETQRNKGNFPGRFSGRQFSNSRSEMNVSTLELGDSALYLCASNPTSGSLYEQYFGPGTRLTVT.